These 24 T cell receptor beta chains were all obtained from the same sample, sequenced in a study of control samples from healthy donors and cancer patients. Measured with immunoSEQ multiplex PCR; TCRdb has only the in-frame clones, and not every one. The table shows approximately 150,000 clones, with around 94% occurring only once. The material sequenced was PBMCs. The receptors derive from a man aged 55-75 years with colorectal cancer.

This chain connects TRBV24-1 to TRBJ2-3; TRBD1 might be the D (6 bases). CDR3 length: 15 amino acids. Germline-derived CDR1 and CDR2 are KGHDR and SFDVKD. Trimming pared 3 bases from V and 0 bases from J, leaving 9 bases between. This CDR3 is CATSDAGVSTDTQYF. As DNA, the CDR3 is TGTGCCACCAGTGATGCAGGGGTAAGCACAGATACGCAGTATTTT.

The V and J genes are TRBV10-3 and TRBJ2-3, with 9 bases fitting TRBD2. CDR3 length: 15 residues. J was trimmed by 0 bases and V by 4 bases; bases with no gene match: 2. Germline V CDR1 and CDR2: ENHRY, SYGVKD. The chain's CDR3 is CAISGLADSTDTQYF. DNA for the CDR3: TGTGCCATCAGTGGACTAGCGGATAGCACAGATACGCAGTATTTT.

CDR3 residues: CASSPLQGANTEAFF. The CDR3, as DNA: TGTGCCAGCAGCCCATTACAGGGGGCGAACACTGAAGCTTTCTTT. The rearrangement joins TRBV27 to TRBJ1-1, with 9 bases matching TRBD1. Germline CDR1 reads MNHEY; CDR2 reads SMNVEV (reference sequence). The trim removed 6 bases at V and 1 base at J, leaving 6 bases unmatched. The CDR3 extends over 15 amino acids.

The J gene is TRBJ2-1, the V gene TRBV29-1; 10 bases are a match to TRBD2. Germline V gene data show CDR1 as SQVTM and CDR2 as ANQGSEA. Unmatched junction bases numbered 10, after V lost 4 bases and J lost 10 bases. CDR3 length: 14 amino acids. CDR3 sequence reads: CSVVHGLAGVEQFF. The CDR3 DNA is TGCAGCGTTGTGCATGGGCTAGCGGGGGTCGAGCAGTTCTTC.

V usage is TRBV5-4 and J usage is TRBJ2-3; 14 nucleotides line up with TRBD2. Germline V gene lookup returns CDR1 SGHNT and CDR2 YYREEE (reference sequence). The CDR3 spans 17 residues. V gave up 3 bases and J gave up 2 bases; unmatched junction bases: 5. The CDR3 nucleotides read TGTGCCAGCAGCTCGGGACTAGCGGGGGCCGTCACAGATACGCAGTATTTT. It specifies CASSSGLAGAVTDTQYF.

CDR3 region: CAIPWPPPGELFF. The CDR3 coding sequence is TGTGCCATCCCTTGGCCTCCACCCGGGGAGCTGTTTTTT. The V call is TRBV10-3, the J call TRBJ2-2; D is unclear. Germline assignment: CDR1 ENHRY and CDR2 SYGVKD. This CDR3 contains 13 residues. Trimming cost V 8 bases and J 6 bases, with 13 bases left between them.

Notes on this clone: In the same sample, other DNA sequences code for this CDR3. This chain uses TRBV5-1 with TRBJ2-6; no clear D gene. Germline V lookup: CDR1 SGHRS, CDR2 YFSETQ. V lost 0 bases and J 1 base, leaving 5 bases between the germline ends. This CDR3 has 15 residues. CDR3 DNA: TGCGCCAGCAGCTTGGGGGGATCTGGGGCCAACGTCCTGACTTTC. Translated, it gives CASSLGGSGANVLTF.

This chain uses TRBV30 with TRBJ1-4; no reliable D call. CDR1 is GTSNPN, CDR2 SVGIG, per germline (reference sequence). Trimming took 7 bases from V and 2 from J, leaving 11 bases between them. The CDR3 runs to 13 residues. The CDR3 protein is CAYERATNEKLFF. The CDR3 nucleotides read TGTGCCTATGAGAGGGCCACTAATGAAAAACTGTTTTTT.

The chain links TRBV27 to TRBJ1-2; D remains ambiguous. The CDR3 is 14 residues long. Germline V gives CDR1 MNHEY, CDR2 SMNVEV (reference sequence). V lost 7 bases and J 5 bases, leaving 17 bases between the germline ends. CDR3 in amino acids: CASIPGRSLYGYTF. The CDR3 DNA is TGTGCCAGCATCCCGGGCAGGTCGCTGTATGGCTACACCTTC.

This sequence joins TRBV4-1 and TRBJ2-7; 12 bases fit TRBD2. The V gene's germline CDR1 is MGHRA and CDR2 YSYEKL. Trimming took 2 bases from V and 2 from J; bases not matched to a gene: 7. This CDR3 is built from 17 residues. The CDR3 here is CASSQPTSGGRTYEQYF. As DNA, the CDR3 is TGCGCCAGCAGCCAACCGACTAGCGGGGGTCGAACCTACGAGCAGTACTTC.

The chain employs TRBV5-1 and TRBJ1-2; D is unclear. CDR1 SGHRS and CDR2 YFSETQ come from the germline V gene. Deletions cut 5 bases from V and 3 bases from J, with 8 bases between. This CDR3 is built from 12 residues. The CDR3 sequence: CASRTEYYGYTF. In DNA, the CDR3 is TGCGCCAGCAGAACAGAGTACTATGGCTACACCTTC.

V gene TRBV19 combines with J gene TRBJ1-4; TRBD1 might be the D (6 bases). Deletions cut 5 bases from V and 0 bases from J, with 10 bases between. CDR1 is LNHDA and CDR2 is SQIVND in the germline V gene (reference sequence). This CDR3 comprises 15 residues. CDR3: CASSYGQSTNEKLFF. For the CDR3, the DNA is TGTGCCAGTAGTTATGGACAGTCAACTAATGAAAAACTGTTTTTT.

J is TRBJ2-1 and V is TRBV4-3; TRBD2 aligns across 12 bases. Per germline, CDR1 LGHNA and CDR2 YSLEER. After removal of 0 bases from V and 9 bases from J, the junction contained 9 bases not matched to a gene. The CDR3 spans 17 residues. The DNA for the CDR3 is TGCGCCAGCAGCCAAGATTACCTAGCGGGGGGGCGGAGTGAGCAGTTCTTC. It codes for CASSQDYLAGGRSEQFF.

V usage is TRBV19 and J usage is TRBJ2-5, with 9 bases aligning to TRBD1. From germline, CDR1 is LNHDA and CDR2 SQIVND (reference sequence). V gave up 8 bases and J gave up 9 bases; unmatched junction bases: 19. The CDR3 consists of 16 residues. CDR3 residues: CASGPNRDRAHGAQYF. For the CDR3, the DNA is TGTGCCAGTGGTCCGAACCGGGACAGGGCTCATGGGGCCCAGTACTTC.

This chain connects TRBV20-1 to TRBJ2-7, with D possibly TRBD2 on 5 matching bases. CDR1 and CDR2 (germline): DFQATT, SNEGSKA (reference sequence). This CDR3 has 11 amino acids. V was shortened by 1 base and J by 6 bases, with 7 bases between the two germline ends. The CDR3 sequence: CSARVRGEQYF. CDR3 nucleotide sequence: TGCAGTGCTAGAGTCCGGGGCGAGCAGTACTTC.

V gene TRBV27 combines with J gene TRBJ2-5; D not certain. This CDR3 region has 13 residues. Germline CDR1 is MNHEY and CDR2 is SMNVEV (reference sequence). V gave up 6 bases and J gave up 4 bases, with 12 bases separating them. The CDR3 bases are TGTGCCAGCAGGGGTTGGGCTCGAGAGACCCAGTACTTC. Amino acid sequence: CASRGWARETQYF.

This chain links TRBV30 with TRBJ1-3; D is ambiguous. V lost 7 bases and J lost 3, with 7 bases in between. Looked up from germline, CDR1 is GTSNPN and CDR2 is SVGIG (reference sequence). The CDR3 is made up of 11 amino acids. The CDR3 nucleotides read TGTGCCTCACCTATTGGAAACACCATATATTTT. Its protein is CASPIGNTIYF.

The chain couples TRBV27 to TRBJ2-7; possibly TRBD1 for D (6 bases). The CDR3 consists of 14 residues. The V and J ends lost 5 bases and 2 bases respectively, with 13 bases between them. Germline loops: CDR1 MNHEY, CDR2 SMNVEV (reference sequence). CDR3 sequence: CASSPADRTYEQYF. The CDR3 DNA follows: TGTGCCAGCAGTCCAGCGGACAGAACCTACGAGCAGTACTTC.

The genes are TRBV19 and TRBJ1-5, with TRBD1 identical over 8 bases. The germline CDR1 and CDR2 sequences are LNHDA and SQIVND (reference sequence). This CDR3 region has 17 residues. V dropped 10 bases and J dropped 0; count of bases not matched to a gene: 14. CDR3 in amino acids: CATVGGQGLYSNQPQHF. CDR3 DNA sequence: TGTGCCACTGTGGGAGGACAGGGACTTTATAGCAATCAGCCCCAGCATTTT.

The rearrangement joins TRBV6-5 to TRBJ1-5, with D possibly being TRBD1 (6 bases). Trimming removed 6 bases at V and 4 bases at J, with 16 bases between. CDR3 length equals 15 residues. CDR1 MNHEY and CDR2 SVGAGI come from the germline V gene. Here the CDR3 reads CASRGGGGGNQPQHF. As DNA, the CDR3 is TGTGCCAGCAGGGGCGGAGGGGGGGGTAATCAGCCCCAGCATTTT.

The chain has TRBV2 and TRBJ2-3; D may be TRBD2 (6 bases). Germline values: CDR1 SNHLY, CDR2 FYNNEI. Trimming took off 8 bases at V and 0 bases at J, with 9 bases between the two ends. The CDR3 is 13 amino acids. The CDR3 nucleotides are TGTGCCAGCGCTGCGGGGAGCACAGATACGCAGTATTTT. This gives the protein CASAAGSTDTQYF.

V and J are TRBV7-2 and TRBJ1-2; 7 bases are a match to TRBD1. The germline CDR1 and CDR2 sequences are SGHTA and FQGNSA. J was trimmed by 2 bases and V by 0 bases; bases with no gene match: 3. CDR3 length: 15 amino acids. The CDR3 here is CASSLALRGNYGYTF. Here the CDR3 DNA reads TGTGCCAGCAGCTTAGCGCTCAGGGGGAACTATGGCTACACCTTC.

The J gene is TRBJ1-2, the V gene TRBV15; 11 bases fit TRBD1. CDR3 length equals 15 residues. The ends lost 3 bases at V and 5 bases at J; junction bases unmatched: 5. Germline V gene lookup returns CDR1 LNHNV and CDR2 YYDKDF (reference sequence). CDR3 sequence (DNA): TGTGCCACCAGCAGCACGGACAGGGGGCCATATGGCTACACCTTC. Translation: CATSSTDRGPYGYTF. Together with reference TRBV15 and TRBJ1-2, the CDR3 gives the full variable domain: DAMVIQNPRYQVTQFGKPVTLSCSQTLNHNVMYWYQQKSSQAPKLLFHYYDKDFNNEADTPDNFQSRRPNTSFCFLDIRSPGLGDTAMYLCATSSTDRGPYGYTFGSGTRLTVV.

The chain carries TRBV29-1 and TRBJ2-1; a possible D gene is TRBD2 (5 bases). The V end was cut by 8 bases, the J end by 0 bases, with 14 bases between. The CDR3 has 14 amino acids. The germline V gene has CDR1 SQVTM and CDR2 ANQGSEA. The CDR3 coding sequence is TGCAGCATAATTACCGGGGACTCCTACAATGAGCAGTTCTTC. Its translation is CSIITGDSYNEQFF.